This T cell receptor beta chain was captured by sequencing in a study of T cell responses to AZD1222 COVID-19 vaccine. Concerning this clone itself: What it binds is unknown.

Overall study findings and caveats: Females made up more of the donors, who were largely white British, and clonal diversity may have come out too low.

CDR1 SGHTA and CDR2 FQGTGA come from the germline V gene. The CDR3 covers 20 residues. V dropped 0 bases and J dropped 1; count of bases not matched to a gene: 13. Sequencing used immunoSEQ multiplex PCR; TCRdb keeps in-frame clones, though not all of them. This table holds approximately 150,000 clones, approximately 90% found once. The sample in question was peripheral blood, obtained 28 days after the second AZD1222 dose. The chain combines TRBV7-3 with TRBJ1-5; 9 bases agree with TRBD1. The sequence was obtained from an adult who received the AZD1222 COVID-19 vaccine. CDR3 DNA sequence: TGTGCCAGCAGCTTAACTGCCTCGGGACAGGGAATCCGCAGCAATCAGCCCCAGCATTTT. Residues: CASSLTASGQGIRSNQPQHF.